These 21 T cell receptor beta chains came from one sample sequenced in a study of CXCR3-negative and CXCR3-positive naive CD8 T cells. Points from the study as a whole: More hydrophobic TRB CDR3s occurred in CXCR3-positive than in CXCR3-negative naive cells.

Libraries were UMI-labeled 5' RACE TRB cDNA. Following a re-call of the 5' RACE reads, TCRdb has one entry per CDR3 protein and lacks DNA. Across about 57,000 distinct CDR3 sequences, the top ten clones capture 0.53% of the sample. These receptors' antigens are unknown. The sample taken for sequencing was naive CXCR3+ CD8+ T cells from blood. Subset given: CD45RO-CCR7+CD27+CD95- naive CD8+ T cells expressing CXCR3 (TNR3+). All receptors derive from a human donor in good health. Some clones in this sample may be carry-over from other donors' samples.

The gene calls are TRBV19 and TRBJ2-2; TCRdb indicates TRBD2, and absent DNA this call remains unverified. Germline V gene data show CDR1 as LNHDA and CDR2 as SQIVND (reference sequence). CDR3 length: 13 residues. This CDR3 reads CASSISLEWELFF.

The chain has TRBV12-3 or TRBV12-4 and TRBJ2-2. This CDR3 spans 14 amino acids. CDR3 in amino acids: CASSRAQSAGELFF.

This chain joins TRBV20-1 and TRBJ2-7; TCRdb calls TRBD1, which cannot be checked without DNA. The length of the CDR3 is 14 residues. The germline V gene has CDR1 DFQATT and CDR2 SNEGSKA (reference sequence). Here the CDR3 reads CSARVDRGIAEQYF.

V gene TRBV7-6 combines with J gene TRBJ1-5; TCRdb designates TRBD1, a call that cannot be tested without DNA. The germline CDR1 and CDR2 sequences are SGHVS and FNYEAQ. This CDR3 region has 15 residues. The chain's CDR3 is CASIHDGTAKQPQHF.

This chain uses TRBV12-3 or TRBV12-4 with TRBJ2-5. The CDR3 spans 14 residues. The CDR3 protein is CASSLGSSQETQYF.

The genes are TRBV28 and TRBJ2-6; the TCRdb D gene call, TRBD2, has no DNA to confirm it. The CDR3 spans 18 residues. Germline V gene lookup returns CDR1 MDHEN and CDR2 SYDVKM. CDR3 protein: CASSSLGERPSGANVLTF.

The V and J genes are TRBV7-8 and TRBJ2-2; no DNA is available, so the TRBD1 call from TCRdb remains unchecked. CDR3 length equals 16 residues. From germline, CDR1 is SGHVS and CDR2 FQNEAQ. This chain's CDR3 is CASSTPGGLSTGELFF.

The rearrangement uses TRBV4-1 and TRBJ2-1; TCRdb's D call of TRBD2 is untestable without DNA. The CDR3 has 16 amino acids. The germline CDR1 and CDR2 sequences are MGHRA and YSYEKL. Here the CDR3 reads CASSQGAGESYNEQFF.

The chain's CDR3 is CASGQQDPNTEAFF. The chain has TRBV7-9 and TRBJ1-1; TCRdb selects TRBD1, and the lack of DNA leaves this call unchecked. Germline CDR1 reads SEHNR; CDR2 reads FQNEAQ (reference sequence). The CDR3 is made up of 14 amino acids. Together with reference TRBV7-9 and TRBJ1-1, the CDR3 gives the full variable domain: DTGVSQNPRHKITKRGQNVTFRCDPISEHNRLYWYRQTLGQGPEFLTYFQNEAQLEKSRLLSDRFSAERPKGSFSTLEIQRTEQGDSAMYLCASGQQDPNTEAFFGQGTRLTVV.

This chain uses TRBV7-7 with TRBJ2-2; absent DNA, TCRdb's TRBD2 call cannot be checked. This CDR3 is 17 amino acids long. Germline CDR1 is SSHAT and CDR2 is FNYEAQ (reference sequence). The CDR3 loop reads CASSPGLAGGPNGELFF.

This chain connects TRBV29-1 to TRBJ2-5; TCRdb picks TRBD1, but there is no DNA to check that call. Germline CDR1 and CDR2: SQVTM and ANQGSEA. CDR3 length: 14 residues. Here the CDR3 reads CSVDGGQGQETQYF.

The chain couples TRBV6-2 or TRBV6-3 to TRBJ1-2; with no DNA, the TCRdb D assignment of TRBD1 cannot be verified. The CDR3 has 11 residues. Germline lookup yields CDR1 MNHEY and CDR2 SVGEGT. This CDR3 reads CAARQSYGYTF.

The chain is built from TRBV7-9 and TRBJ2-7; TCRdb lists TRBD2, though no DNA is available to test this call. Looked up from germline, CDR1 is SEHNR and CDR2 is FQNEAQ (reference sequence). The CDR3 runs 14 residues. Here the CDR3 reads CASSLRVGEYEQYF.

The V gene is TRBV29-1, the J gene TRBJ2-7; the D gene TCRdb calls, TRBD2, cannot be checked with no DNA. CDR1 and CDR2 (germline): SQVTM, ANQGSEA. CDR3 size: 14 residues. The CDR3 spells CSVDGLAGTYEQYF.

This rearrangement joins TRBV29-1 to TRBJ1-2; the TCRdb D gene call, TRBD1, has no DNA to confirm it. Germline CDR1 reads SQVTM; CDR2 reads ANQGSEA. The length of the CDR3 is 13 residues. The CDR3 region is CSVLDQDSYGYTF.

The J gene is TRBJ1-5, the V gene TRBV28; TCRdb selects TRBD1, and the lack of DNA leaves this call unchecked. The V gene's germline CDR1 is MDHEN and CDR2 SYDVKM. This CDR3 has 17 amino acids. CDR3 amino acids: CATAYRGENWVDQPQHF. The complete variable domain, with remaining parts taken from reference TRBV28 and TRBJ1-5, reads DVKVTQSSRYLVKRTGEKVFLECVQDMDHENMFWYRQDPGLGLRLIYFSYDVKMKEKGDIPEGYSVSREKKERFSLILESASTNQTSMYLCATAYRGENWVDQPQHFGDGTRLSIL.

The chain uses TRBV6-2 or TRBV6-3 and TRBJ2-5. CDR3 length equals 15 residues. CDR1 and CDR2 from the germline V gene are MNHEY and SVGEGT. CDR3 loop: CASRRLSGVQETQYF.

This CDR3 reads CSVGPRGFRGYTF. V usage is TRBV29-1 and J usage is TRBJ1-2; the D call of TRBD1 rests on TCRdb alone, since no DNA is present to check it. In germline, CDR1 is SQVTM, CDR2 ANQGSEA. The length of the CDR3 is 13 residues.

V is TRBV15 and J is TRBJ1-1; checking the TCRdb D call of TRBD1 is not possible without DNA. CDR3 length: 13 residues. Germline V gives CDR1 LNHNV, CDR2 YYDKDF (reference sequence). This chain's CDR3 is CATSIRRGDEAFF.

CDR3 sequence reads: CASSLEDSGANVLTF. The chain uses TRBV28 and TRBJ2-6. The CDR3 totals 15 residues. Germline V gene data show CDR1 as MDHEN and CDR2 as SYDVKM. Complete variable domain (other parts from reference TRBV28 and TRBJ2-6): DVKVTQSSRYLVKRTGEKVFLECVQDMDHENMFWYRQDPGLGLRLIYFSYDVKMKEKGDIPEGYSVSREKKERFSLILESASTNQTSMYLCASSLEDSGANVLTFGAGSRLTVL.

CDR3 protein: CASSVGGQGAYEQYF. This sequence joins TRBV9 and TRBJ2-7; TCRdb selects TRBD1, and the lack of DNA leaves this call unchecked. Germline CDR1 reads SGDLS; CDR2 reads YYNGEE. The CDR3 loop spans 15 amino acids.